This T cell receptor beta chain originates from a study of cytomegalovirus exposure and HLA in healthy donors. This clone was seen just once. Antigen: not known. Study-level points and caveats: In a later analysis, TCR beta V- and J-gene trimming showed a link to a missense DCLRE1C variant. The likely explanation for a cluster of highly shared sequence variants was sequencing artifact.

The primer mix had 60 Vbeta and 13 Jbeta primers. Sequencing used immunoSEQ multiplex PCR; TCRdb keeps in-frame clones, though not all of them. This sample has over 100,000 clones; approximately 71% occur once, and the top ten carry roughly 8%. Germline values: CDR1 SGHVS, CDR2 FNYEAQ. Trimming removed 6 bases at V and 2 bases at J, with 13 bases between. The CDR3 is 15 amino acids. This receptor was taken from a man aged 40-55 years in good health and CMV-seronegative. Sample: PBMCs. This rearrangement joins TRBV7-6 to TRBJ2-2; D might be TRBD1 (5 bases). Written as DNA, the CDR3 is TGTGCCAGCAGTCGGGCAGGGATTAACACCGGGGAGCTGTTTTTT. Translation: CASSRAGINTGELFF.